This T cell receptor (beta chain) was documented in a study of control samples from healthy donors and cancer patients. Sequencing was performed with immunoSEQ multiplex PCR; in TCRdb, only in-frame clones are kept and a portion is missing. Among 100,000 or so clones listed, roughly three quarters were seen once. The CDR3 has 15 residues. Germline values: CDR1 SGHKS, CDR2 YYEKEE (reference sequence). The V gene lost 4 bases and the J gene lost 0 bases, with 11 bases spanning the gap. Material: blood. The sequence derives from a woman in her 30s in good health. The V and J genes are TRBV5-5 and TRBJ1-3; D not resolved. As DNA, the CDR3 is TGTGCCAGCAGCCTCCGCGGTTTCTCTGGAAACACCATATATTTT. Translating it yields CASSLRGFSGNTIYF.